This TCR beta chain originates from a study of Ad26.COV2.S vaccination and SARS-CoV-2 variants. The data were produced by immunoSEQ multiplex PCR, yet TCRdb's version contains in-frame clones alone and is incomplete. Of roughly 460,000 clones in the sample, 89% were seen once. V was trimmed by 0 bases and J by 1 base, leaving 6 bases between them. This CDR3 is built from 14 residues. The germline V gene encodes CDR1 LGHNA and CDR2 YNFKEQ. Broader study findings: Greater spike-specific TCR breadth was seen in vaccine recipients than in placebo recipients. Reportedly, after vaccination the spike-specific CD8+ and CD4+ T cell responses displayed substantial breadth. Those who received vaccine or placebo ended up with similar non-spike TCR breadth.

As regards this clone: Its target is unknown.

Sample treatment: some 20 received Ad26.COV2.S at low or high dose, single or two shots; 5 received placebo; per-sample allocation not given. At day 63 after the first vaccine or placebo injection, samples were drawn. The vaccine delivered Wuhan-strain SARS-CoV-2 spike through an Ad26 vector. The V gene is TRBV4-2, the J gene TRBJ1-1, with no clear D. The sequence was obtained from a person aged 18-65 years who received the Ad26.COV2.S COVID-19 vaccine or a placebo. The material was peripheral blood, obtained in a trial of Ad26.COV2.S vaccine versus placebo. The CDR3 DNA follows: TGTGCCAGCAGCCAAGAATTGGGGAACACTGAAGCTTTCTTT. It yields the protein CASSQELGNTEAFF.